The clone carrying this TCR beta chain was observed a handful of times. This sample was taken from a study of blood T cell repertoires in COVID-19. Across the whole study: The United States, Italy and Spain supplied acute and convalescent COVID-19 samples. PBMCs, B-cell-depleted T cells, or T cells were the source of the cDNA or gDNA that made up the material.

Assay used: immunoSEQ multiplex PCR; TCRdb lists only in-frame clones, some missing. In the table there are around 250,000 clones, around four fifths of which are singletons. Losses at the gene ends were 2 bases for V and 0 bases for J; bases not matched to a gene: 5. CDR3 length: 15 residues. The V gene's germline CDR1 is SGHDT and CDR2 YYEEEE. Those who participated ranged in age from roughly 18 to 90 years and resided in approximately 23 US areas. The recovered donors of Cohort 3 showed two negative PCRs, clearance, or symptom resolution. The chain joins TRBV5-6 to TRBJ2-7; the match to TRBD1 covers 7 bases. The source is a middle-aged man who had recovered from COVID-19. Material: PBMCs or T cells enriched from blood (not recorded which). The CDR3 spells CASSLLGQSSYEQYF. The CDR3 nucleotides read TGTGCCAGCAGCTTATTGGGACAGAGCTCCTACGAGCAGTACTTC.